The 16 T cell receptor beta chains given below trace back to one sample, sequenced in a study of T-cell reconstitution after alpha-beta-depleted transplantation in children. Unique molecular identifiers were used in preparing the TCRbeta library. In TCRdb, the PCR reads were re-called with MiXCR into one record per CDR3 protein. The sample lists 200,000 to 250,000 distinct CDR3 sequences, less than 9% occurring once. The sequencing here drew on PBMCs, mostly from graft donor cells, taken 180 days after TCRalphabeta/CD19-depleted stem cell transplant. The receptors come from a male patient between 10 and 17 years old who had a stem cell transplant for acute lymphoblastic leukemia, so the T cells may come from the graft donor.

This clonotype was counted many times. This rearrangement joins TRBV29-1 to TRBJ2-7, with 10 bases fitting TRBD1. Trimming took 7 bases from V and 2 from J; bases not matched to a gene: 5. The germline gives CDR1 SQVTM, CDR2 ANQGSEA. The length of the CDR3 is 13 residues. This CDR3 reads CSAGTGAPYEQYF. For the CDR3, the DNA is TGCAGCGCCGGGACAGGGGCCCCCTACGAGCAGTACTTC.

This clonotype was recorded at least ten times. This rearrangement joins TRBV19 to TRBJ1-2; D unclear. Per the germline V gene, CDR1 is LNHDA and CDR2 is SQIVND (reference sequence). Trimming cost V 2 bases and J 8 bases, with 15 bases left between them. This CDR3 region has 14 residues. CDR3 nucleotide sequence: TGTGCCAGTAGTATAAGGTCGGGCGACGCCGGCTACACCTTC. This codes for CASSIRSGDAGYTF.

The chain recombines TRBV5-4 with TRBJ2-6; D is perhaps TRBD1 or TRBD2 (5 bases each). Germline V gene lookup returns CDR1 SGHNT and CDR2 YYREEE (reference sequence). The CDR3 spans 15 residues. Deletions cut 1 base from V and 4 bases from J, with 9 bases between. CDR3 amino acids: CASSLIGGGANVLTF. The CDR3 region has the DNA TGTGCCAGCAGCTTGATTGGGGGAGGGGCCAACGTCCTGACTTTC.

This clonotype showed up many times. At one end, the junction sequence differs from germline, possibly due to a read error. The chain employs TRBV7-7 and TRBJ2-2; D might be TRBD1 (6 bases). CDR1 is SSHAT and CDR2 is FNYEAQ in the germline V gene (reference sequence). The length of the CDR3 is 13 residues. The CDR3 DNA follows: TGTGCTAGCAGCCAACAGGGCACCGGGGAGCTGTTTTTT. This encodes CASSQQGTGELFF.

This clonotype was detected ten times or more. This chain connects TRBV20-1 to TRBJ2-3; 9 bases are shared with TRBD2. Trimming took 8 bases from V and 5 from J; bases not matched to a gene: 5. The germline gives CDR1 DFQATT, CDR2 SNEGSKA (reference sequence). The CDR3 consists of 12 residues. The CDR3 sequence: CSSGGGVDTQYF. Written as DNA, the CDR3 is TGCAGTAGCGGCGGGGGGGTAGATACGCAGTATTTT.

This clonotype occurred many times. The chain links TRBV3-1 to TRBJ2-5, with unresolved D. This CDR3 region has 11 residues. Trimming pared 6 bases from V and 5 bases from J, leaving 7 bases between. CDR1 and CDR2 from the germline V gene are LGHDT and YNNKEL (reference sequence). CDR3 protein: CASRSGETQYF. For the CDR3, the DNA is TGTGCCAGCAGGTCCGGGGAGACCCAGTACTTC.

Ten or more counts support this clonotype. V gene TRBV7-9 combines with J gene TRBJ1-1; D remains unclear. The ends were cut back, 1 base at V and 6 bases at J, with 9 bases in the middle. Per germline, CDR1 SEHNR and CDR2 FQNEAQ (reference sequence). This CDR3 spans 13 amino acids. This CDR3 is CASSLEFGAEAFF. CDR3 sequence (DNA): TGTGCCAGCAGCTTAGAATTCGGGGCTGAAGCTTTCTTT.

This clonotype was picked up many times. V is TRBV9 and J is TRBJ1-1; D remains ambiguous. The V gene lost 0 bases and the J gene lost 1 base, with 10 bases spanning the gap. The V gene's germline CDR1 is SGDLS and CDR2 YYNGEE. This CDR3 contains 15 residues. The CDR3 DNA sequence: TGTGCCAGCAGCGTAGACGGGGTCCCGAACACTGAAGCTTTCTTT. Translating it yields CASSVDGVPNTEAFF.

This clonotype has more than one count but fewer than ten. V usage is TRBV18 and J usage is TRBJ2-7, with 11 bases aligning to TRBD2. The CDR3 has 15 amino acids. CDR1 and CDR2 from the germline V gene are KGHSH and LQKENI. J gave up 2 bases and V 3 bases, and 3 bases lay outside the gene matches. The CDR3 is CASSPTSGITYEQYF. The CDR3 coding sequence is TGTGCCAGCTCACCGACTAGCGGGATCACCTACGAGCAGTACTTC.

This clonotype was detected ten times or more. The chain is built from TRBV27 and TRBJ2-7; 8 nucleotides match TRBD1. CDR3 length equals 14 residues. From germline, CDR1 is MNHEY and CDR2 SMNVEV (reference sequence). Trimming removed 2 bases from V and 2 bases from J; junction bases left unmatched: 2. The CDR3: CASSLGQGAYEQYF. CDR3 sequence (DNA): TGTGCCAGCAGTTTAGGACAGGGAGCCTACGAGCAGTACTTC.

This clonotype has a count of ten or more. This chain joins TRBV12-3 or TRBV12-4 and TRBJ2-7; 8 bases are shared with TRBD1. CDR3 size: 15 residues. Unmatched junction bases numbered 14, after V lost 6 bases and J lost 7 bases. The CDR3 loop reads CASSQRGGTGREQYF. CDR3 coding DNA: TGTGCCAGCAGCCAAAGGGGCGGGACAGGAAGGGAGCAGTACTTC.

This clonotype was seen ten or more times. The V gene is TRBV11-2, the J gene TRBJ2-1, with a possible D match to TRBD2 (7 bases). V lost 5 bases and J 7 bases, leaving 18 bases between the germline ends. The CDR3 is made up of 15 amino acids. Per germline, CDR1 SGHAT and CDR2 FQNNGV. The CDR3 nucleotides are TGTGCCAGCAGCCTGGGGGGGCTCGGAAGAAATGAGCAGTTCTTC. It codes for CASSLGGLGRNEQFF.

This clonotype was counted at least ten times. The chain recombines TRBV27 with TRBJ1-3, with D hard to call. The V gene lost 5 bases and the J gene lost 2 bases, with 7 bases spanning the gap. The CDR3 consists of 13 residues. Germline V gives CDR1 MNHEY, CDR2 SMNVEV (reference sequence). The CDR3 reads CASSKSPGNTIYF. The CDR3 DNA is TGTGCCAGCAGTAAAAGTCCTGGAAACACCATATATTTT.

This clonotype was observed many times. The chain uses TRBV9 and TRBJ2-7; weak D call: TRBD1 (6 bases). Per the germline V gene, CDR1 is SGDLS and CDR2 is YYNGEE. This CDR3 has 14 residues. Trimming cost V 4 bases and J 0 bases, with 11 bases left between them. CDR3 sequence: CASSPVGASYEQYF. The CDR3 DNA is TGTGCCAGCAGCCCAGTGGGGGCCTCCTACGAGCAGTACTTC.

This clonotype appeared many times. The gene calls are TRBV21-1 and TRBJ2-7; whether TRBD1, the table's D call, matches the DNA was not checked. TRBV21-1 is shown as a pseudogene. This CDR3 contains 14 residues. CDR3 residues: CASSKGQPSYEQYF. CDR3 DNA: TGTGCCAGCAGCAAAGGACAGCCCTCCTACGAGCAGTACTTC.

This chain connects TRBV12-3 or TRBV12-4 to TRBJ2-7; either TRBD1 or TRBD2 may supply D (5 bases each). V was pared by 3 bases and J by 2 bases, with 14 bases between. The CDR3 is 15 residues long. CDR3 amino acids: CASSLSGRVTYEQYF. The CDR3 coding sequence is TGTGCCAGCAGTTTGAGCGGCAGGGTAACCTACGAGCAGTACTTC.